Included here is one T cell receptor (beta chain) sequence, with context. Its antigen is currently unknown. This entry is derived from a study of cytomegalovirus exposure and HLA in healthy donors. The study's findings and limits: Subsequent analysis showed first-cohort TCR clusters tending to co-occur in about 110 validation repertoires.

Sequencing was performed with immunoSEQ multiplex PCR; in TCRdb, only in-frame clones are kept and a portion is missing. The sample consists of 150,000 to 200,000 clones, about 89% of them appearing once. The ends were cut back, 10 bases at V and 2 bases at J, with 15 bases in the middle. Germline values: CDR1 MNHNY, CDR2 SVGAGI (reference sequence). This CDR3 is built from 15 residues. The donors were in the approximately 120-subject validation cohort; that cohort was separate from the approximately 700-subject first cohort. The sample comprised PBMCs. The TCR comes from a man between 18 and 35 years old in good health and CMV-seropositive. The chain links TRBV6-6 to TRBJ2-6; weak D call: TRBD1 (6 bases). CDR3 in amino acids: CATSEQGTGANVLTF. The CDR3 coding sequence is TGTGCCACCTCCGAACAGGGAACTGGGGCCAACGTCCTGACTTTC.